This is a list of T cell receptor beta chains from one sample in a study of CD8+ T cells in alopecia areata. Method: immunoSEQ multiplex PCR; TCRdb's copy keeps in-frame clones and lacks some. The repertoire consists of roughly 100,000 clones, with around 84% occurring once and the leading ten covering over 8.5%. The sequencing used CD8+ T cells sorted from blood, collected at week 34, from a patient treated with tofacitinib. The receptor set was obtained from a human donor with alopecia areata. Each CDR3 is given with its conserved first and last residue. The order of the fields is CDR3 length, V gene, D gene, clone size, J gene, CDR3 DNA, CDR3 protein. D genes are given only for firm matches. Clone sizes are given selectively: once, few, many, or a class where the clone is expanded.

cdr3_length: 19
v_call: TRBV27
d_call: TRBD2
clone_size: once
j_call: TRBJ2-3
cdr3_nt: TGTGCCAGCAGTTTAAAGCCCTTGGGACTAGCGGGAGCTACAGATACGCAGTATTTT
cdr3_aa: CASSLKPLGLAGATDTQYF

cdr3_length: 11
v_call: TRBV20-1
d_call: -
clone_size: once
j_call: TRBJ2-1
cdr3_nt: TGCAGTGCTCGCGTAGTCAATGAGCAGTTCTTC
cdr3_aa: CSARVVNEQFF

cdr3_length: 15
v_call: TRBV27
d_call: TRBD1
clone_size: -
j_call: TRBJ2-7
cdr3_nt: TGTGCCAGCAGTTTTGTGGGGACAGGGCACTACGAGCAGTACTTC
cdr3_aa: CASSFVGTGHYEQYF

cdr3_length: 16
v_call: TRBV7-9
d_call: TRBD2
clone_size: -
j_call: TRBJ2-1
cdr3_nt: TGTGCCAGCAGCGGAGAGCGGGGGAGCTCCTACAATGAGCAGTTCTTC
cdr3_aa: CASSGERGSSYNEQFF

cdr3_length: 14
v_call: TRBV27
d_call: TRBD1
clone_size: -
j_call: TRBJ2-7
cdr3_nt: TGTGCCAGCAGTTCCCGGACAGGGGGTGACGAGCAGTACTTC
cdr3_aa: CASSSRTGGDEQYF

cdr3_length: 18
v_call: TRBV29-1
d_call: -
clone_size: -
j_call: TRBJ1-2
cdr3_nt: TGCAGCGTTGAAGATCAAACCGCCGCAGGGCGGTGGGGCTATGGCTACACCTTC
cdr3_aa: CSVEDQTAAGRWGYGYTF

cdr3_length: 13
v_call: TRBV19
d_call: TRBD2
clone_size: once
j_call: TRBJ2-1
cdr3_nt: TGTGCCAGTAGTCCCGGGATGGTAGCGGGGGAGTTCTTC
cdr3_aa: CASSPGMVAGEFF

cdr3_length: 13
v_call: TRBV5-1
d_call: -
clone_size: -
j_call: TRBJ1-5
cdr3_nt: TGCGCCAGCAGATTACATAGCAATCAGCCCCAGCATTTT
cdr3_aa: CASRLHSNQPQHF

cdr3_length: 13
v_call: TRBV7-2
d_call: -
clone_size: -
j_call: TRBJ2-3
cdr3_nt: TGTGCCAGCAGCTTCGGGAACACAGATACGCAGTATTTT
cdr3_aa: CASSFGNTDTQYF

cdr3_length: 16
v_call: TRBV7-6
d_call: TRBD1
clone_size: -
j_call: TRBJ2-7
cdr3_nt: TGTGCCAGCAGCTTAAAGCCGGCAGGGGGTATCTACGAGCAGTACTTC
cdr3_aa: CASSLKPAGGIYEQYF

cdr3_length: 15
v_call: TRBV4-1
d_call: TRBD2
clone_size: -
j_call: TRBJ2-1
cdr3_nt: TGCGCCAGCAGCCTGGCTAGCGGGGGGGGCAATGAGCAGTTCTTC
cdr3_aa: CASSLASGGGNEQFF

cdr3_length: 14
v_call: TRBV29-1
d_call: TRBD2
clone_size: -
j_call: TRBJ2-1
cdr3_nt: TGCAGCGTTGAAGGGACTAGCGGGTACAATGAGCAGTTCTTC
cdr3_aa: CSVEGTSGYNEQFF

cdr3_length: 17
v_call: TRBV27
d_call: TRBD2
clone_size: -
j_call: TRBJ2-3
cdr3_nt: TGTGCCAGCAGTTTCCAGACTAGCGGGGGTATCACAGATACGCAGTATTTT
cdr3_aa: CASSFQTSGGITDTQYF

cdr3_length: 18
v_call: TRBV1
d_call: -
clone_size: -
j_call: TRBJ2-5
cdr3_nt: TGCACCAGCAGCCAGGCGGGGCTAGAGGGGGACCTCCAAGAGACCCAGTACTTC
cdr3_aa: CTSSQAGLEGDLQETQYF

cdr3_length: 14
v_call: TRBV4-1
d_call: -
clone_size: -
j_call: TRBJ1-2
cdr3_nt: TGCGCCAGCAGTGAGGGGGAGTTTAACTATGGCTACACCTTC
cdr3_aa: CASSEGEFNYGYTF